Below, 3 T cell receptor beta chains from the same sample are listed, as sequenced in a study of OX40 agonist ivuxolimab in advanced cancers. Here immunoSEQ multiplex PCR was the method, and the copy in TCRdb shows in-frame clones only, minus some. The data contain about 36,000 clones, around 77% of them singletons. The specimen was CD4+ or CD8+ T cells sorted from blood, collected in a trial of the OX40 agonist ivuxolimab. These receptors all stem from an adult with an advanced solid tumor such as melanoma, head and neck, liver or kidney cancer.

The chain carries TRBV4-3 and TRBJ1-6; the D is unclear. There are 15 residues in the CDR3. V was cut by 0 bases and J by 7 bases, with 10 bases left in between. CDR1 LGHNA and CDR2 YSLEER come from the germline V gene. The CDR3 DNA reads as TGCGCCAGCAGCCAAGATTGGGATCAAAATTCACCCCTCCACTTT. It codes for CASSQDWDQNSPLHF.

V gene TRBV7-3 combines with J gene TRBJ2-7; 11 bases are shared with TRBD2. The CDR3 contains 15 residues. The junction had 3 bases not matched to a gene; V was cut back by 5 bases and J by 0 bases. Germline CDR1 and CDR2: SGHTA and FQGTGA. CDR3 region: CASSLTSGGSYEQYF. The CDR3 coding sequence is TGTGCCAGCAGCCTCACTAGCGGGGGCTCCTACGAGCAGTACTTC.

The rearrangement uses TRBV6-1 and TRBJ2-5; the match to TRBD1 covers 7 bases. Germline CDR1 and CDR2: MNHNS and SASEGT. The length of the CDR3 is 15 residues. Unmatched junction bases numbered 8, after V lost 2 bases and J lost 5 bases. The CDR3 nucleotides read TGTGCCAGCAGTGAAAGGGACAGCTGGGTGGAGACCCAGTACTTC. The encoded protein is CASSERDSWVETQYF.